The T cell receptor (beta chain) described here comes from a study of T cell responses to AZD1222 COVID-19 vaccine. Study observations and caveats: Baseline serostatus was positive in only a handful of AZD1222 recipients. Donors were chiefly white British, with a greater number of females, and clonal diversity was perhaps underestimated. Repertoires were collected only later (after the peak T cell response had occurred).

As for this clone: The target antigen is unknown.

Trimming took 0 bases from V and 6 from J, leaving 12 bases between them. The CDR3 runs 15 residues. Germline-derived CDR1 and CDR2 are SGHTA and FQGNSA. Data came from immunoSEQ multiplex PCR; TCRdb stores just in-frame clones and leaves some out. In the table there are about 84,000 clones, 70% to 90% of which are singletons. Sequenced material: peripheral blood, taken 28 days after the second AZD1222 dose. This TCR came from an adult who received the AZD1222 COVID-19 vaccine. The chain recombines TRBV7-2 with TRBJ1-5; D is unresolved. CDR3 coding DNA: TGTGCCAGCAGCTTAGCGGGGAGGGATATTCAGCCCCAGCATTTT. This sequence encodes CASSLAGRDIQPQHF.